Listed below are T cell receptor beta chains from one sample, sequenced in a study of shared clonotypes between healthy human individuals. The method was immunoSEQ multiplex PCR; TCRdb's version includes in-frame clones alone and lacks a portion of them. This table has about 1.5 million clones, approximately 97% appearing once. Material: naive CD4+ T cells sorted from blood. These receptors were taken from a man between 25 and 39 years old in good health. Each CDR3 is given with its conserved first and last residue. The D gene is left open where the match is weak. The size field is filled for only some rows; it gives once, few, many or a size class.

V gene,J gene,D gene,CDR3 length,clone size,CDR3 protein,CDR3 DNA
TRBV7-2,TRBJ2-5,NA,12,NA,CASSPAPETQYF,TGTGCCAGCAGCCCTGCTCCAGAGACCCAGTACTTC
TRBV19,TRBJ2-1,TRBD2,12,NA,CAVGGVWNEQFF,TGTGCCGTCGGGGGGGTCTGGAATGAGCAGTTCTTC
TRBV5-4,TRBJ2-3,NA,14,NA,CASSFWAGTDTQYF,TGTGCCAGCAGCTTCTGGGCGGGCACAGATACGCAGTATTTT
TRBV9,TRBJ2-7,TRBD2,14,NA,CASSGSGRTAEQYF,TGTGCCAGCAGCGGGAGCGGGAGGACCGCCGAGCAGTACTTC
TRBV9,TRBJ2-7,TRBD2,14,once,CASSAGTSHYEQYF,TGTGCCAGCAGCGCCGGGACTAGTCACTACGAGCAGTACTTC
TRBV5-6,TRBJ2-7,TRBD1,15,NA,CASSLTGTGSYEQYF,TGTGCCAGCAGCCTCACCGGGACAGGGTCCTACGAGCAGTACTTC
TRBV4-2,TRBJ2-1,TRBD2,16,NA,CASSHRLAGERNEQFF,TGTGCCAGCAGCCATAGACTAGCGGGAGAGCGGAATGAGCAGTTCTTC
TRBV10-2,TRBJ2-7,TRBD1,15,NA,CASREGTGLTYEQYF,TGCGCCAGCAGAGAGGGGACAGGACTGACCTACGAGCAGTACTTC
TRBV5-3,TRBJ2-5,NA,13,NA,CARSLVLLETQYF,TGTGCCAGAAGCTTGGTTCTTTTGGAGACCCAGTACTTC
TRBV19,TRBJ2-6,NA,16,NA,CASSIGANSGANVLTF,TGTGCCAGTAGTATAGGGGCCAACTCTGGGGCCAACGTCCTGACTTTC
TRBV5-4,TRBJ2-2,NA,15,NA,CASSTKIANTGELFF,TGTGCCAGCAGCACCAAAATCGCGAACACCGGGGAGCTGTTTTTT
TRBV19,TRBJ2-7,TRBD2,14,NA,CATRRERRKYEQYF,TGTGCCACGAGGCGGGAGAGACGGAAATACGAGCAGTACTTC
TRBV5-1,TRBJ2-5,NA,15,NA,CASSSLTGDQETQYF,TGCGCCAGCAGCTCCTTGACAGGAGACCAAGAGACCCAGTACTTC
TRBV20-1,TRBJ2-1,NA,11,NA,CSARGANGQFF,TGCAGTGCTAGAGGGGCTAATGGCCAGTTCTTC